The rows below give T cell receptor beta chains drawn from one sample of a study of blood T cell repertoires in COVID-19. The repertoire was sequenced with immunoSEQ multiplex PCR; TCRdb's copy has only in-frame clones and lacks some. In the table there are 150,000 to 200,000 clones, approximately 95% of which are singletons. The source material was peripheral blood. These receptors all stem from a woman aged 55-69 years with COVID-19, enrolled during active disease. The CDR3 runs from the conserved cysteine through the conserved F or W. D genes are given only for firm matches. The listing skips clone size in some rows; elsewhere it reads once, few, many or a size class.

clone_size,v_call,d_call,j_call,cdr3_aa,cdr3_nt
once,TRBV10-3,NA,TRBJ1-5,CAISDKGGVRGQPQHF,TGTGCCATCAGTGACAAAGGCGGGGTCCGCGGTCAGCCCCAGCATTTT
NA,TRBV5-4,NA,TRBJ2-3,CASSPDRWSTDTQYF,TGTGCCAGCAGTCCCGACAGGTGGAGCACAGATACGCAGTATTTT
once,TRBV3-1/TRBV3-2,NA,TRBJ1-3,CASSQNRGSGNTIYF,TGTGCCAGCAGCCAAAACCGAGGCTCTGGAAACACCATATATTTT
NA,TRBV12-1,NA,TRBJ1-4,CASSANPGGGPESNEKLFF,TGTGCCAGCAGCGCCAACCCGGGAGGGGGGCCGGAATCTAATGAAAAACTGTTTTTT
NA,TRBV20-1,NA,TRBJ2-5,CSASGEETQYF,TGCAGTGCTAGCGGGGAAGAGACCCAGTACTTC
NA,TRBV5-4,TRBD1,TRBJ1-4,CASSNGQGRNEKLFF,TGTGCCAGCAGCAACGGACAGGGAAGGAATGAAAAACTGTTTTTT
NA,TRBV5-4,TRBD1,TRBJ2-7,CASSPGGQGRYEQYF,TGTGCCAGCAGCCCAGGGGGACAGGGTCGTTATGAGCAGTACTTC
once,TRBV5-1,NA,TRBJ1-2,CASSLRENYGYTF,TGCGCCAGCAGCTTACGGGAGAACTATGGCTACACCTTC
NA,TRBV4-2,NA,TRBJ2-2,CASSQADSPTGELFF,TGTGCCAGCAGCCAAGCAGACAGCCCCACCGGGGAGCTGTTTTTT
NA,TRBV6-5,TRBD1,TRBJ1-5,CATHEGGQNNQPQHF,TGTGCCACCCATGAAGGGGGACAGAACAATCAGCCCCAGCATTTT
NA,TRBV18,NA,TRBJ2-7,CASSPSGEQYF,TGTGCCAGCTCACCCAGCGGAGAGCAGTACTTC
NA,TRBV6-2/TRBV6-3,TRBD1,TRBJ1-2,CASSYSTGRAGYTF,TGTGCCAGCAGTTACTCGACAGGGCGTGCTGGCTACACCTTC
NA,TRBV27,TRBD1,TRBJ1-2,CASSPALGTGGSYTF,TGTGCCAGCAGTCCAGCTCTCGGGACAGGAGGGTCCTACACCTTC
NA,TRBV7-9,TRBD1,TRBJ2-2,CASSPSDRGYTGELFF,TGTGCCAGCAGCCCCTCGGACAGGGGTTACACCGGGGAGCTGTTTTTT
NA,TRBV7-8,TRBD2,TRBJ2-1,CASSRGLAGGTNEQFF,TGTGCCAGCAGCCGGGGACTAGCGGGGGGGACCAATGAGCAGTTCTTC
NA,TRBV10-2,TRBD1,TRBJ2-7,CASSDPGTGFYEQYF,TGCGCCAGCAGTGACCCTGGGACAGGGTTCTACGAGCAGTACTTC
NA,TRBV15,TRBD1,TRBJ1-6,CATSTGGGQGNSPLHF,TGTGCCACCAGTACTGGCGGGGGACAGGGAAATTCACCCCTCCACTTT
NA,TRBV21-1,NA,TRBJ1-5,CASSKKRCNQPQHF,TGTGCCAGCAGCAAAAAGAGGTGCAATCAGCCCCAGCATTTT
NA,TRBV27,TRBD1,TRBJ2-3,CASSSETGGADTQYF,TGTGCCAGCAGCTCTGAGACAGGGGGCGCAGATACGCAGTATTTT
NA,TRBV7-3,TRBD2,TRBJ2-2,CASSPTAAGGAPTGELFF,TGTGCCAGCAGCCCCACCGCAGCGGGGGGGGCTCCAACCGGGGAGCTGTTTTTT
medium-sized,TRBV9,TRBD1,TRBJ1-2,CASSDGTGGNYGYTF,TGTGCCAGCAGCGACGGGACAGGGGGTAACTATGGCTACACCTTC
NA,TRBV6-6,NA,TRBJ1-1,CASTLNRFSNTEAFF,TGTGCCAGCACATTAAACAGGTTTTCGAACACTGAAGCTTTCTTT
once,TRBV18,NA,TRBJ1-6,CASSPRSVDSPLHF,TGTGCCAGCTCACCACGGAGCGTGGATTCACCCCTCCACTTT
NA,TRBV2,NA,TRBJ1-6,CASSGDNTGFSPLHF,TGTGCCAGCAGTGGAGATAACACAGGGTTTTCACCCCTCCACTTT
NA,TRBV3-1/TRBV3-2,NA,TRBJ1-2,CASSQIRVGYTF,TGTGCCAGCAGCCAGATCAGGGTTGGCTACACCTTC
NA,TRBV4-3,NA,TRBJ2-5,CASSLKETQYF,TGCGCCAGCAGCCTAAAAGAGACCCAGTACTTC
NA,TRBV3-1/TRBV3-2,NA,TRBJ1-5,CASSQESGGGQPQHF,TGTGCCAGCAGCCAAGAGTCGGGGGGGGGTCAGCCCCAGCATTTT
NA,TRBV14,NA,TRBJ1-3,CASTPARGPSSGNTIYF,TGTGCCAGCACACCTGCTCGAGGGCCGAGCTCTGGAAACACCATATATTTT
NA,TRBV5-1,TRBD1,TRBJ2-5,CASSPTGARETQYF,TGCGCCAGCAGCCCTACAGGGGCTAGAGAGACCCAGTACTTC
NA,TRBV27,NA,TRBJ1-1,CASRYTEAFF,TGTGCCAGCAGGTATACTGAAGCTTTCTTT
NA,TRBV7-9,NA,TRBJ2-3,CASSSRDFYSDTQYF,TGTGCCAGCAGCTCCCGGGACTTCTATTCAGATACGCAGTATTTT
NA,TRBV6-4,NA,TRBJ1-6,CASRLDGNSPLHF,TGTGCCAGCAGGCTGGACGGGAACTCACCCCTCCACTTT
NA,TRBV5-4,NA,TRBJ1-2,CASSLVSGADYGYTF,TGTGCCAGCAGCTTGGTCTCAGGGGCCGACTATGGCTACACCTTC
few,TRBV19,TRBD1,TRBJ1-2,CASSMGTGDGYTF,TGTGCCAGTAGTATGGGGACAGGAGATGGCTACACCTTC
NA,TRBV25-1,NA,TRBJ2-4,CASSEVGQQNIQYF,TGTGCCAGCAGTGAAGTTGGACAACAAAACATTCAGTACTTC
NA,TRBV4-1,NA,TRBJ1-2,CASSQLFVKITGGYTF,TGCGCCAGCAGCCAATTGTTTGTCAAGATAACGGGGGGCTACACCTTC
NA,TRBV30,TRBD1,TRBJ1-1,CAWDRDTEAFF,TGTGCCTGGGACAGGGACACTGAAGCTTTCTTT
NA,TRBV18,TRBD1,TRBJ2-7,CASSPGQSYEQYF,TGTGCCAGCTCACCGGGACAGTCCTACGAGCAGTACTTC
NA,TRBV6-2/TRBV6-3,TRBD2,TRBJ2-7,CASSYRGVGEQYF,TGTGCCAGCAGTTATCGGGGGGTTGGCGAGCAGTACTTC
few,TRBV7-9,TRBD1,TRBJ1-1,CASSPNRGLAITEAFF,TGTGCCAGCAGCCCGAACAGGGGGCTAGCGATCACTGAAGCTTTCTTT
NA,TRBV3-1/TRBV3-2,NA,TRBJ1-2,CASSQVANYGYTF,TGTGCCAGCAGCCAGGTAGCTAACTATGGCTACACCTTC
NA,TRBV7-9,NA,TRBJ1-1,CASSKRGYLVENTEAFF,TGTGCCAGCAGCAAAAGGGGTTACCTTGTAGAGAACACTGAAGCTTTCTTT
NA,TRBV9,NA,TRBJ2-1,CASSGSRGEQFF,TGTGCCAGCAGCGGGAGTCGAGGTGAGCAGTTCTTC
NA,TRBV7-2,NA,TRBJ1-2,CASSLQGMNGYTF,TGTGCCAGCAGCTTACAGGGAATGAATGGCTACACCTTC
NA,TRBV6-1,NA,TRBJ1-5,CASSDSGTVRPQHF,TGTGCCAGCAGTGACAGCGGCACGGTGAGGCCCCAGCATTTT
NA,TRBV4-1,TRBD1,TRBJ1-2,CASSQPGTGEFYGYTF,TGCGCCAGCAGCCAGCCCGGGACAGGGGAATTCTATGGCTACACCTTC
NA,TRBV6-5,NA,TRBJ1-3,CASTKEVRGHTIYF,TGTGCCAGCACTAAGGAGGTCAGGGGACACACCATATATTTT
NA,TRBV10-2,TRBD1,TRBJ1-1,CASSEPSSGTAKSEAFF,TGCGCCAGCAGTGAACCTAGCTCGGGGACAGCCAAGTCGGAAGCTTTCTTT
once,TRBV30,NA,TRBJ1-1,CAWSVPQAGAQNPNTEAFF,TGTGCCTGGAGTGTACCCCAGGCAGGGGCGCAAAACCCGAACACTGAAGCTTTCTTT
NA,TRBV5-1,TRBD1,TRBJ1-2,CASSPDRDGYTF,TGCGCCAGCAGCCCCGACAGGGATGGCTACACCTTC
NA,TRBV7-2,NA,TRBJ1-1,CASSRREGETEAFF,TGTGCCAGCAGCCGTCGTGAGGGGGAGACTGAAGCTTTCTTT
NA,TRBV19,NA,TRBJ1-1,CASSTRGSNTEAFF,TGTGCCAGTAGCACTCGTGGTAGTAACACTGAAGCTTTCTTT
NA,TRBV15,NA,TRBJ1-6,CATSRDGPHSYNSPLHF,TGTGCCACCAGCAGAGATGGGCCACACTCCTATAATTCACCCCTCCACTTT
NA,TRBV30,TRBD1,TRBJ1-3,CAWNKGASGNTIYF,TGTGCCTGGAACAAGGGGGCATCTGGAAACACCATATATTTT
NA,TRBV19,NA,TRBJ1-1,CATHRTFEAFF,TGTGCCACACACAGGACCTTTGAAGCTTTCTTT
NA,TRBV5-1,TRBD1,TRBJ1-6,CASSLDRGYESPLHF,TGCGCCAGCAGCTTGGACAGGGGGTATGAATCACCCCTCCACTTT